This T cell receptor (beta chain) emerged from a study of T-cell memory formation after mild COVID-19 listed by TCRdb under 2021. Broadly, across the study: TCR sequence clusters from the two donors were found to be largely donor specific. T-cell clones expanding and contracting after mild COVID-19 in two donors were tracked by longitudinal TCRalpha and TCRbeta repertoire sequencing. The cohort was made up of two young adult volunteers, one female and one male, who were previously healthy.

The instrument given in TCRdb is Illumina NovaSeq 6000. Using 5'RACE with constant-segment primers, TCRalpha and TCRbeta cDNA libraries were constructed, with sample barcodes and unique molecular identifiers added in the process. RNA was extracted from every sample with Trizol reagent. Amplification of the libraries took two PCR steps, and the second step added a second sample barcode plus Illumina TruSeq adapters. The libraries were sequenced on an Illumina NovaSeq using 2 x 150 bp paired-end reads. As for the original processing: Reads were demultiplexed and collapsed into UMI-guided consensus sequences with migec v1.2.7. Using mixcr v2.1.11, UMI consensuses were aligned to TRA and TRB V and J templates and then assembled into clonotypes. A clonotype was counted as expanded or contracted only if both edgeR and NoisET called the change significant, with noise models trained on biological replicates. edgeR calls used a false discovery rate-adjusted p below 0.01 and a log2 fold-change threshold of 1. As an exploratory analysis of dynamics, max-normalized trajectories of the 1000 most abundant clonotypes were examined with PCA combined with hierarchical clustering. Separately sequenced CD4+ and CD8+ repertoires were used to assign a CD4 or CD8 phenotype to each responding clone. TCRdb cleaned the public reads at Q25 with fastp, built clones with MiXCR and kept in-frame beta chains. Each entry merges the rows of one CDR3 protein and shows their most common DNA and genes. The V and J calls were determined by TCRdb, not by the authors. The sample has tens of thousands of distinct CDR3 sequences on record, roughly a tenth of them singletons. The ten largest clonotypes hold 12% of the sample.

Notes on this clonotype: Its target antigen remains unknown. One end of the junction is discordant with germline, which a read error may explain.

PBMCs were isolated by Ficoll-Paque density gradient centrifugation. What the authors observed across the whole study: Clones that contracted from day 15 to 85 showed balanced CD4/CD8 phenotypes, whereas a second wave of clones that expanded from day 15 to 37 leaned towards CD4+. The study covered only two mild cases, and larger cohorts including severe cases with pre-infection samples were considered necessary. Contracting CD4+ clones turned up mainly in the CM and EM memory subsets, whereas EMRA was where CD8+ clones were enriched. SARS-CoV-2 specificity was not confirmed for the second-wave clones peaking on day 37. Some responding clones were detected in pre-infection memory, suggesting pre-existing cross-reactive memory T cells joined the SARS-CoV-2 response.

Sequences were obtained from PBMCs or a T cell subset sorted from them (not recorded which). The clonotype comes from an adult woman who had mild COVID-19 (a few samples of this study predate the infection). The sample titles of this study are shuffled in the database, so cell type and time point are left out; the donor was told from shared clones.

The encoded CDR3 is CASSQDRGNQAQHF. The sequence in DNA is TGTGCCAGCAGCCAGGACAGGGGCAATCAGGCCCAGCATTTT. The rearranged segments are TRBV7-9 and TRBJ1-5; 9 of the junction bases match TRBD1. CDR1 and CDR2 are drawn from the germline V gene (reference sequence): SEHNR, FQNEAQ. The CDR3 holds 14 amino acids from the cysteine to the phenylalanine. Left in the record is the CDR3 DNA by itself, 42 bases read in frame from the first base.